These 8 T cell receptor beta chains were sequenced from one sample in a study of CD8 T cells in Susac syndrome. Reverse transcription used roughly 0.45 to 1 ug RNA and random hexamers. TCRdb re-called the immunoSEQ multiplex PCR reads with MiXCR, one entry per CDR3 protein. The sample lists some 180,000 distinct CDR3 sequences; approximately 94% were seen once. Sequencing used CD4+ T cells from PBMCs. The receptors come from a human donor in good health.

The rearrangement links TRBV20-1 to TRBJ2-3; 9 bases map to TRBD2. There are 16 residues in the CDR3. V gave up 0 bases and J gave up 3 bases; unmatched junction bases: 7. Germline V gene lookup returns CDR1 DFQATT and CDR2 SNEGSKA (reference sequence). The CDR3 loop reads CSARERGGLSTDTQYF. In nucleotides, the CDR3 is TGCAGTGCTAGAGAGCGGGGGGGCCTGTCGACAGATACGCAGTATTTT.

The chain employs TRBV19 and TRBJ1-5; D is possibly TRBD1 (6 bases). The germline V and J ends were trimmed by 4 bases and 4 bases, with 17 bases remaining between them. This CDR3 has 16 residues. Germline V gene lookup returns CDR1 LNHDA and CDR2 SQIVND (reference sequence). CDR3 nucleotide sequence: TGTGCCAGTAGTACCGGACAGTTTCCAAGTAATCAGCCCCAGCATTTT. It specifies CASSTGQFPSNQPQHF. The entire variable domain, with the rest obtained from reference TRBV19 and TRBJ1-5, is as follows: DGGITQSPKYLFRKEGQNVTLSCEQNLNHDAMYWYRQDPGQGLRLIYYSQIVNDFQKGDIAEGYSVSREKKESFPLTVTSAQKNPTAFYLCASSTGQFPSNQPQHFGDGTRLSIL.

V usage is TRBV19 and J usage is TRBJ2-4; TRBD2 agrees at 10 bases. V trimming: 7 bases; J trimming: 5 bases; junction bases outside the gene matches: 5. CDR3 size: 14 residues. The germline CDR1 and CDR2 sequences are LNHDA and SQIVND (reference sequence). Written as DNA, the CDR3 is TGTGCCAGTACTTTTCTAGCGGGGGAAAACATTCAGTACTTC. This encodes CASTFLAGENIQYF.

V is TRBV9 and J is TRBJ1-5, with 8 bases identical to TRBD1. The germline V gene has CDR1 SGDLS and CDR2 YYNGEE. Trimming at V came to 2 bases and at J to 5 bases, leaving 6 bases not matched to a gene. The CDR3 consists of 15 residues. CDR3 sequence: CASSVRGTGDQPQHF. CDR3 bases: TGTGCCAGCAGCGTCCGGGGGACAGGAGATCAGCCCCAGCATTTT. Full variable domain (remainder filled in from reference TRBV9 and TRBJ1-5): DSGVTQTPKHLITATGQRVTLRCSPRSGDLSVYWYQQSLDQGLQFLIQYYNGEERAKGNILERFSAQQFPDLHSELNLSSLELGDSALYFCASSVRGTGDQPQHFGDGTRLSIL.

The chain recombines TRBV7-3 with TRBJ2-4; the D gene is possibly TRBD2 (6 bases). Deletions cut 4 bases from V and 6 bases from J, with 13 bases between. Germline assignment: CDR1 SGHTA and CDR2 FQGTGA. The CDR3 totals 14 residues. The CDR3 loop is CASSWGPGLNIQYF. The CDR3 DNA is TGTGCCAGCAGCTGGGGACCGGGACTAAACATTCAGTACTTC.

The chain couples TRBV19 to TRBJ1-4; maybe TRBD1 (6 bases). Germline CDR1 LNHDA, CDR2 SQIVND (reference sequence). This CDR3 comprises 14 residues. Trimming removed 7 bases from V and 8 bases from J, with 17 bases in between. CDR3 nucleotide sequence: TGTGCCAGTACCACGGTGGGGGCCGGGGAAAAACTGTTTTTT. As protein: CASTTVGAGEKLFF.

The chain uses TRBV7-8 and TRBJ2-3, with TRBD2 matching over 9 bases. V lost 2 bases, J lost 5 bases, and 11 bases stayed unmatched. This CDR3 region has 17 residues. CDR1 and CDR2 (germline): SGHVS, FQNEAQ. The CDR3 loop is CASSLPRLAGLGDTQYF. In DNA, the CDR3 is TGTGCCAGCAGCTTACCTAGGCTAGCGGGGCTGGGAGATACGCAGTATTTT.

V is TRBV19 and J is TRBJ1-1, with no clear D. Germline loops: CDR1 LNHDA, CDR2 SQIVND (reference sequence). This CDR3 region has 13 residues. Between the trimmed V and J ends, which lost 3 bases and 0 bases, there was a span of 5 bases. The DNA of the CDR3 is TGTGCCAGTAGTATGAGGTTGAACACTGAAGCTTTCTTT. Translated, it gives CASSMRLNTEAFF.